This passage covers 10 T cell receptor beta chains from one sample sequenced in a study of blood T cell repertoires in COVID-19. Generated by immunoSEQ multiplex PCR, the TCRdb table keeps only in-frame clones and is missing some. The table includes 200,000 to 300,000 clones, 83% detected once. Sequencing used PBMCs or T cells enriched from blood (not recorded which). All receptors come from a woman in her thirties or forties who had been exposed to COVID-19.

V gene TRBV5-5 combines with J gene TRBJ2-3; 7 bases fit TRBD2. Per the germline V gene, CDR1 is SGHKS and CDR2 is YYEKEE (reference sequence). This CDR3 is built from 14 residues. The V segment lost 0 bases and the J segment 6 bases; nucleotides outside the gene matches: 4. The CDR3 region is CASSLEGGLDTQYF. CDR3 DNA: TGTGCCAGCAGCTTGGAGGGAGGGCTTGATACGCAGTATTTT.

The chain is built from TRBV7-2 and TRBJ1-4; D may be TRBD1 (5 bases). The CDR3 is made up of 15 amino acids. Germline lookup yields CDR1 SGHTA and CDR2 FQGNSA. The V end lost 4 bases, the J end lost 7 bases, and 16 bases lay between the germline ends. The CDR3 region has the DNA TGTGCCAGCAGCTCGATTTCAGGGTCGGGTGAAAAACTGTTTTTT. Protein sequence: CASSSISGSGEKLFF.

V and J are TRBV7-9 and TRBJ1-1, with 7 positions matching TRBD1. Germline values: CDR1 SEHNR, CDR2 FQNEAQ (reference sequence). This CDR3 is 14 amino acids long. The V and J ends lost 5 bases and 6 bases, in that order; junction bases with no gene match: 9. Written as DNA, the CDR3 is TGTGCCAGCAGCCAGGGGGGAAGACGGGCTGAAGCTTTCTTT. Protein: CASSQGGRRAEAFF.

The chain recombines TRBV27 with TRBJ1-5; maybe TRBD1 (6 bases). The CDR3 totals 15 residues. Germline loops: CDR1 MNHEY, CDR2 SMNVEV (reference sequence). V lost 6 bases, J lost 3 bases, and 15 bases lay in between. This CDR3 is CASSSGQTFNQPQHF. CDR3 nucleotide sequence: TGTGCCAGCAGCTCAGGACAGACCTTCAATCAGCCCCAGCATTTT.

V and J are TRBV28 and TRBJ1-1; D not resolved. This CDR3 has 15 residues. The V end lost 6 bases, the J end lost 1 base, and 15 bases lay between the germline ends. In germline, CDR1 is MDHEN, CDR2 SYDVKM. In DNA form, the CDR3 reads TGTGCCAGCAGGATCCACGGCCGGGAGAACACTGAAGCTTTCTTT. It specifies CASRIHGRENTEAFF.

The J gene is TRBJ1-5, the V gene TRBV30; unclear D gene. From germline, CDR1 is GTSNPN and CDR2 SVGIG (reference sequence). This CDR3 is built from 13 residues. Trimming left V 1 base short and J 7 bases short, with 11 bases between. The CDR3 here is CAWSEQVNQPQHF. CDR3 nucleotides: TGTGCCTGGAGTGAACAAGTTAACCAGCCCCAGCATTTT.

The J gene is TRBJ1-1, the V gene TRBV5-6, with D hard to call. The CDR3 is 12 residues long. The germline V and J ends were trimmed by 1 base and 3 bases, with 4 bases remaining between them. The germline gives CDR1 SGHDT, CDR2 YYEEEE. The DNA of the CDR3 is TGTGCCAGCAGCTTGACTGACACTGAAGCTTTCTTT. The encoded protein is CASSLTDTEAFF.

This clone was seen a single time. V usage is TRBV7-2 and J usage is TRBJ1-2; 7 nucleotides line up with TRBD1. CDR1 and CDR2 from the germline V gene are SGHTA and FQGNSA. This CDR3 has 14 amino acids. V trimming: 4 bases; J trimming: 5 bases; junction bases outside the gene matches: 7. The CDR3 DNA is TGTGCCAGCAGCTGGAGGACAGGTACATATGGCTACACCTTC. Translation: CASSWRTGTYGYTF.

This chain uses TRBV13 with TRBJ1-3; 8 bases line up with TRBD1. There are 13 residues in the CDR3. V was clipped by 8 bases and J by 3 bases; unmatched bases: 3. Germline V gene sequence: CDR1 PRHDT, CDR2 FYEKMQ (reference sequence). The CDR3 DNA sequence: TGTGCCAGCCGACAGGGGAATGGAAACACCATATATTTT. It translates to CASRQGNGNTIYF.

The V call is TRBV7-2, the J call TRBJ1-5; no firm D call. Trimming took 1 base from V and 6 from J, leaving 7 bases between them. Germline loops: CDR1 SGHTA, CDR2 FQGNSA. CDR3 length equals 13 residues. The chain's CDR3 is CASSLVRGQPQHF. The CDR3, as DNA: TGTGCCAGCAGCTTAGTTCGGGGTCAGCCCCAGCATTTT.